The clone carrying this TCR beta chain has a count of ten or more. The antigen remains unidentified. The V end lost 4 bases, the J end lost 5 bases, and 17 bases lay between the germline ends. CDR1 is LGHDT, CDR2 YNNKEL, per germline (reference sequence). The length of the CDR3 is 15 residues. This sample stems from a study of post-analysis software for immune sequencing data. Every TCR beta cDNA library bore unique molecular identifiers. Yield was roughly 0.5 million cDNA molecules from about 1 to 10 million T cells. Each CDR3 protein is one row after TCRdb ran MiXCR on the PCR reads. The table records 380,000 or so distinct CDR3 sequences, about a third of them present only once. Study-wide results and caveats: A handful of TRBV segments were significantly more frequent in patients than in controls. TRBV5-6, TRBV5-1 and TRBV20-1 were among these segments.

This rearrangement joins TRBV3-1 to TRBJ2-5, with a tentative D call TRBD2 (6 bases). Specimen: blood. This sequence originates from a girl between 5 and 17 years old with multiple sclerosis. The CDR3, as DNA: TGTGCCAGCAGCCGCCAAGAGGAGGGAGTGGAGACCCAGTACTTC. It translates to CASSRQEEGVETQYF.